This T cell receptor beta chain was sequenced during a study of CD8 T cells in ankylosing spondylitis. A few counts support this clonotype. Its specificity is not known. A quantitative 5'-RACE method, one with molecular barcodes, was used to make TCR beta libraries. TCRdb processed the 5' RACE reads anew with MiXCR; each CDR3 protein has one entry. Counted here are roughly 150,000 distinct CDR3 sequences, around 32% occurring once; the ten biggest clones make up approximately 6%. Points from the study as a whole: Significant enrichment of disease-linked clones was reportedly seen in matched ankylosing spondylitis synovial fluid. Previous work reported some of these motif variants in the synovial fluid and blood of reactive arthritis.

The CDR3 extends over 14 amino acids. Trimming removed 3 bases from V and 2 bases from J, with 9 bases in between. Germline V gene sequence: CDR1 SGHDT, CDR2 YYEEEE. The sequence came from a male donor with ankylosing spondylitis. This sequence joins TRBV5-6 and TRBJ1-5; the D gene is possibly TRBD1 (5 bases). The sequencing input was synovial fluid, either unsorted or a sorted T cell fraction (not recorded which). The CDR3 spells CASSSWGGNQPQHF. CDR3 nucleotide sequence: TGTGCCAGCAGCTCGTGGGGGGGCAATCAGCCCCAGCATTTT.